This T cell receptor (beta chain) was found in a study of cytomegalovirus exposure and HLA in healthy donors. Primers included in the PCR were 60 Vbeta and 13 Jbeta primers. Profiled with immunoSEQ multiplex PCR; TCRdb holds only in-frame clones, not every one. Its listing shows about 120,000 clones. Study-wide findings and caveats: HLA alleles showed associations with around 15,000 TCR beta sequences in a later analysis, at a 0.05 false discovery rate.

Germline CDR1 is SNHLY and CDR2 is FYNNEI. The CDR3 totals 14 residues. As for this clone: The antigen remains undetermined.

Sequencing was performed on PBMCs. The source of this sequence is a man aged 18 to 29 in good health and CMV-seronegative. The chain combines TRBV2 with TRBJ2-5; 9 bases are a match to TRBD1. Judging by the DNA end, TRBJ2-7 fits better; the J call may be wrong. Here the CDR3 reads CASKVTQGAYEQYF. The CDR3 coding sequence is TGTGCCAGCAAAGTGACACAGGGGGCGTACGAGCAGTACTTC.